In its sample, the clone carrying this T cell receptor (beta chain) was seen once. The data belong to a study of blood T cell repertoires in COVID-19. Turning to the study itself: COVID-19 samples from acute and convalescent phases originated in the United States, Italy and Spain. T cells, B-cell-depleted T cells, or PBMCs provided the cDNA or gDNA that served as material.

The CDR3 is made up of 16 amino acids. CDR1 is KGHSH and CDR2 is LQKENI in the germline V gene. Trimming shortened V by 1 base and J by 0 bases, and 9 bases separated the two germline ends. As originally analysed: Estimated nucleated cell counts came from reference gene primer amplification. Libraries were prepared by immunoSEQ multiplex PCR; TCRdb keeps only in-frame clonotypes and omits some of them. For V, J and clone size, that table is used; D and trimming come from the DNA. Of tens of thousands of clones in the sample, 88% were seen once. The TCR was taken from a human donor in a cohort sampled during active COVID-19. The source material was peripheral blood. The chain links TRBV18 to TRBJ2-2; D gene uncertain. DNA for the CDR3: TGTGCCAGCTCACCACAAGTTCACACGAACACCGGGGAGCTGTTTTTT. It specifies CASSPQVHTNTGELFF. Drawing the rest from reference TRBV18 and TRBJ2-2, the complete variable domain is NAGVMQNPRHLVRRRGQEARLRCSPMKGHSHVYWYRQLPEEGLKFMVYLQKENIIDESGMPKERFSAEFPKEGPSILRIQQVVRGDSAAYFCASSPQVHTNTGELFFGEGSRLTVL.